This TCR beta chain was recorded in a study of blood T cell repertoires in COVID-19. This clone was detected a few times. CDR3 length: 16 residues. Losses at the gene ends were 5 bases for V and 0 bases for J; bases not matched to a gene: 7. The germline V gene has CDR1 SGHNT and CDR2 YENEEA. Under the authors' procedure: Reference gene primer amplification in the assay estimated nucleated cell counts. Clones were sequenced by immunoSEQ multiplex PCR, and TCRdb holds only the in-frame ones, with some missing. D and trimming come from the DNA, and the V and J calls and clone size come from that table. Altogether 150,000 to 200,000 clones are present, under 80% being singletons, with the ten largest covering approximately 12%.

The sequence came from a man aged 45 to 65 who had recovered from COVID-19. The sequenced material came from peripheral blood. This chain uses TRBV11-3 with TRBJ2-1, with 7 bases identical to TRBD2. The CDR3 loop is CASSRSGGSSYNEQFF. The CDR3 DNA follows: TGTGCCAGCAGCCGCAGTGGCGGGAGCTCCTACAATGAGCAGTTCTTC. Full variable domain (rest looked up from reference TRBV11-3 and TRBJ2-1): EAGVVQSPRYKIIEKKQPVAFWCNPISGHNTLYWYLQNLGQGPELLIRYENEEAVDDSQLPKDRFSAERLKGVDSTLKIQPAELGDSAVYLCASSRSGGSSYNEQFFGPGTRLTVL.